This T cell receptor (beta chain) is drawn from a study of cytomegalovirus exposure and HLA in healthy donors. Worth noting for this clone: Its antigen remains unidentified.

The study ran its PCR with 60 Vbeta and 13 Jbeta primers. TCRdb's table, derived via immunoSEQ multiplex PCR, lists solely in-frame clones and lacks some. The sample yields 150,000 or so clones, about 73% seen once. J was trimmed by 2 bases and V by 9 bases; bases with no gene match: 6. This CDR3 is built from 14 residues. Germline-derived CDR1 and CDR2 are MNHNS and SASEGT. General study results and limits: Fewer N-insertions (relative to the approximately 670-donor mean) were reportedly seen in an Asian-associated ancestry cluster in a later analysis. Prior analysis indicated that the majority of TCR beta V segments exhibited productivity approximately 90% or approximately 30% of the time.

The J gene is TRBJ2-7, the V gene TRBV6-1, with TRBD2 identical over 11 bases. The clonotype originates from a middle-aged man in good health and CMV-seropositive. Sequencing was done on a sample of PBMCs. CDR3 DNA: TGTGCCAGTACTAGCGGGAGAAGCCCCTACGAGCAGTACTTC. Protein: CASTSGRSPYEQYF.